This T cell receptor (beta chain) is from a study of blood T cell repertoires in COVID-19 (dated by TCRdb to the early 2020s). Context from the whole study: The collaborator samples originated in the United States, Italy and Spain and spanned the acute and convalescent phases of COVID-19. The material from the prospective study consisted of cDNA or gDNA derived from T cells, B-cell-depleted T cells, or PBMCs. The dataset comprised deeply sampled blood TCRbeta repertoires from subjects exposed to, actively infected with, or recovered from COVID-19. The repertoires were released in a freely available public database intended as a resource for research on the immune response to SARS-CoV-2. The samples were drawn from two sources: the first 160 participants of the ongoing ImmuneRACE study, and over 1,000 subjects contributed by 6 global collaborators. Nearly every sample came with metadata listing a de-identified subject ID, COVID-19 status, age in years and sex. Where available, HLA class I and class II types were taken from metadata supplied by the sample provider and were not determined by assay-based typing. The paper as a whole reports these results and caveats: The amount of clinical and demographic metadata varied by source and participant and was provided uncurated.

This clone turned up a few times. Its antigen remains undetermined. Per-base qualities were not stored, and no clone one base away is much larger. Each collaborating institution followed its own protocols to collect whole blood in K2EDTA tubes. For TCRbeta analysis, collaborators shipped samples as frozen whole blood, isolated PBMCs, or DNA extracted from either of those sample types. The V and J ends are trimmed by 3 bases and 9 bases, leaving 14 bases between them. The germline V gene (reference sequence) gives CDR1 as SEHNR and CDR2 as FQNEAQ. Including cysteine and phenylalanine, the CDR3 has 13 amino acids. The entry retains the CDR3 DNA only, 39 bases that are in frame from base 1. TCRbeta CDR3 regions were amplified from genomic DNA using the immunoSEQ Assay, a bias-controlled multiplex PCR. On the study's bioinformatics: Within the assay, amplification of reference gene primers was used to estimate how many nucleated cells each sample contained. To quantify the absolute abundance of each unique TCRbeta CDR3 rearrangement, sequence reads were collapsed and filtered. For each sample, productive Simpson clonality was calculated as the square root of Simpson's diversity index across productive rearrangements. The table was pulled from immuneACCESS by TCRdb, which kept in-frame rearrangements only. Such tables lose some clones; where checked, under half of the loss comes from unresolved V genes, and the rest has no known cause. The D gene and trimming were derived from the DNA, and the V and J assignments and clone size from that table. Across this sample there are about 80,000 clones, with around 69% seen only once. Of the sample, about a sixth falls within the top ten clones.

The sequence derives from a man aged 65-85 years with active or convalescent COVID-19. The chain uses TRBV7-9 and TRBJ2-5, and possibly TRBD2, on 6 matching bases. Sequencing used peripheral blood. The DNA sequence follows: TGTGCCAGCAGCTTCTCGGGAGTCTCCTCCCAGTACTTC. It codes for CASSFSGVSSQYF.